This T cell receptor beta chain was documented in a study of blood T cell repertoires in COVID-19 (dated by TCRdb to between 2020 and 2021). For context, the study as a whole: Samples from collaborators originated in the United States, Italy and Spain and spanned both the acute and convalescent phases of COVID-19. The material from the prospective study consisted of cDNA or gDNA derived from T cells, B-cell-depleted T cells, or PBMCs. Deeply sampled blood TCRbeta repertoires from subjects exposed to, actively infected with, or recovered from COVID-19 were included in the dataset. The repertoires were released in a freely available public database meant as a resource for research on the immune response to SARS-CoV-2. Samples were obtained from the ongoing ImmuneRACE study (first 160 participants) and from 1,254 subjects provided by 6 global collaborators. Nearly every sample came with metadata listing a de-identified subject ID, COVID-19 status, age in years and sex. Where available, HLA class I and class II types were taken from metadata supplied by the sample provider and were not determined by assay-based typing.

Study-level results and caveats: Clinical and demographic metadata were provided uncurated, with the amount varying by source and participant.

In the prospective study, participants were roughly 18 to 95 years old, resided in fewer than 25 geographic areas of the United States, and were enrolled through a virtual design. In the prospective study, participants were assigned to cohorts based on the clinical history participants reported in a screening survey and a study questionnaire. In the prospective study, mobile phlebotomists collected whole blood, serum and a nasopharyngeal or oropharyngeal swab from each participant. Additional blood draws and questionnaires over an approximately 2-month period could optionally be provided by prospective study participants. Before DNA extraction, blood samples from the prospective study were shipped at room temperature or frozen. The immunoSEQ Assay, a bias-controlled multiplex PCR, was used to amplify TCRbeta CDR3 regions from genomic DNA. The original pipeline was this. The number of nucleated cells in each sample was estimated from the amplification of reference gene primers within the assay. Sequence reads were collapsed and filtered to measure the absolute abundance of every unique TCRbeta CDR3 rearrangement. Productive Simpson clonality was computed per sample as the square root of Simpson's diversity index over productive rearrangements. Sourced from immuneACCESS, this table was stored by TCRdb with only in-frame sequences that have V and J called. A share of the clones is absent; for the studies checked, an unresolved V gene accounts for under half, and the remainder has no known explanation. The V and J calls and clone size come from that table; D and trimming were worked out from the DNA. Present in this sample are about 260,000 clones, 80% to 90% of which were seen just once. Around 3.9% of the sample comes from the top ten.

Trimming accounts for 3 bases at V and 7 bases at J, while the number of junction bases matched to no gene is 10. The germline V gene yields KGHSH for CDR1 and LQKENI for CDR2. The CDR3 numbers 16 residues from cysteine through phenylalanine. Only CDR3 DNA is held: 48 bases, read in frame from base 1. Regarding this clone: Its antigen is still unknown. Base qualities are not recorded, but no much larger clone differs from it by a single base.

This receptor was obtained from a man between 25 and 39 years old with acute COVID-19. The material sequenced was PBMCs or T cells enriched from blood (not recorded which). Recombination connected TRBV18 to TRBJ2-1, and 9 junction bases match TRBD2. At the DNA level, the sequence is TGTGCCAGCTCACCTCTGGAGCGGGGGGTTGAGAATGAGCAGTTCTTC. This is translated as CASSPLERGVENEQFF.